The 24 T cell receptor beta chains given below trace back to one sample, sequenced in a study of cytomegalovirus exposure and HLA in healthy donors. Primers for the PCR totalled 60 Vbeta and 13 Jbeta. Only in-frame clones appear in the TCRdb table, and some are missing; sequencing was by immunoSEQ multiplex PCR. The ten most abundant clones cover roughly 5% of a sample with more than 55,000 clones. What was sequenced was PBMCs. The receptors come from a woman in her 40s in good health and CMV-seropositive.

The J gene is TRBJ2-7, the V gene TRBV19; TRBD2 agrees at 8 bases. The CDR3 runs to 14 residues. Losses at the gene ends were 6 bases for V and 3 bases for J; bases not matched to a gene: 7. CDR1 and CDR2 from the germline V gene are LNHDA and SQIVND (reference sequence). The CDR3 DNA sequence: TGTGCCAGTAGCCGTAGCGGGATAGGCTACGAGCAGTACTTC. Its protein is CASSRSGIGYEQYF. The complete variable domain, with remaining parts taken from reference TRBV19 and TRBJ2-7, reads DGGITQSPKYLFRKEGQNVTLSCEQNLNHDAMYWYRQDPGQGLRLIYYSQIVNDFQKGDIAEGYSVSREKKESFPLTVTSAQKNPTAFYLCASSRSGIGYEQYFGPGTRLTVT.

The V gene is TRBV7-2, the J gene TRBJ2-1; tentatively, D is TRBD1 (6 bases). This CDR3 spans 15 amino acids. With 2 bases removed from V and 4 bases from J, the gap between germline ends came to 12 bases. Germline loops: CDR1 SGHTA, CDR2 FQGNSA. The CDR3 DNA reads as TGTGCCAGCAGCTTATCGCAGGGGATATACAATGAGCAGTTCTTC. Translated, it gives CASSLSQGIYNEQFF. Together with reference TRBV7-2 and TRBJ2-1, the CDR3 gives the full variable domain: GAGVSQSPSNKVTEKGKDVELRCDPISGHTALYWYRQSLGQGLEFLIYFQGNSAPDKSGLPSDRFSAERTGGSVSTLTIQRTQQEDSAVYLCASSLSQGIYNEQFFGPGTRLTVL.

The chain employs TRBV7-8 and TRBJ2-3; D unclear. Germline V gene data show CDR1 as SGHVS and CDR2 as FQNEAQ. The CDR3 has 15 amino acids. The V end was cut by 1 base, the J end by 4 bases, with 12 bases between. The CDR3 coding sequence is TGTGCCAGCAGCTTAGACCAGATTCTAGCAGATACGCAGTATTTT. Translation: CASSLDQILADTQYF.

The gene calls are TRBV5-6 and TRBJ2-7, with 7 bases identical to TRBD1. The CDR3 runs 14 residues. Germline values: CDR1 SGHDT, CDR2 YYEEEE. Losses at the gene ends were 5 bases for V and 5 bases for J; bases not matched to a gene: 10. CDR3 sequence: CASRRLDRVNEQYF. The DNA of the CDR3 is TGTGCCAGCAGACGACTTGACAGGGTGAACGAGCAGTACTTC.

The chain combines TRBV4-1 with TRBJ1-3; D gene unclear. The germline V gene has CDR1 MGHRA and CDR2 YSYEKL. V was clipped by 0 bases and J by 2 bases, with 11 bases between them. The CDR3 covers 16 residues. The CDR3 loop reads CASSQDPSSTGNTIYF. Written as DNA, the CDR3 is TGCGCCAGCAGCCAAGACCCCTCTAGTACTGGAAACACCATATATTTT.

The CDR3: CASSFFSAGGIWDEQFF. The CDR3 DNA sequence: TGTGCCAGCAGTTTTTTTTCCGCGGGAGGGATATGGGATGAGCAGTTCTTC. The chain employs TRBV2 and TRBJ2-1, with 9 bases that match TRBD2. Germline V gene data show CDR1 as SNHLY and CDR2 as FYNNEI. The CDR3 spans 17 residues. Germline trimming cut 5 bases from V and 8 bases from J; bases unmatched to any gene: 16.

The rearrangement uses TRBV5-1 and TRBJ2-2; no clear D gene. In germline, CDR1 is SGHRS, CDR2 YFSETQ. The CDR3 consists of 14 residues. V was clipped by 2 bases and J by 4 bases, with 9 bases between them. CDR3 protein: CASSLTRLTGELFF. CDR3 nucleotide sequence: TGCGCCAGCAGCTTAACGCGACTCACCGGGGAGCTGTTTTTT.

In terms of frequency, this clone is medium-sized. The CDR3 here is CASSVAMGGNEKLFF. For the CDR3, the DNA is TGTGCCAGCAGCGTAGCTATGGGGGGAAATGAAAAACTGTTTTTT. The genes are TRBV9 and TRBJ1-4; TRBD1 is a possible D gene (5 bases). This CDR3 contains 15 residues. V gave up 0 bases and J gave up 5 bases, with 11 bases separating them. Germline CDR1 and CDR2: SGDLS and YYNGEE.

The V gene is TRBV6-5, the J gene TRBJ1-2; perhaps TRBD1 as D (5 bases). Germline CDR1 reads MNHEY; CDR2 reads SVGAGI. Between the trimmed V and J ends, which lost 5 bases and 2 bases, there was a span of 9 bases. The CDR3 runs 13 residues. CDR3 coding DNA: TGTGCCAGCAGTCCCCGGACAAACTATGGCTACACCTTC. It codes for CASSPRTNYGYTF.

In DNA form, the CDR3 reads TGTGCCAGCAGCCCCCTGGCGGGCAGAAATGAGCAGTTCTTC. It specifies CASSPLAGRNEQFF. The chain recombines TRBV4-2 with TRBJ2-1; TRBD2 might be the D (5 bases). The CDR3 has 14 amino acids. Trimming left V 4 bases short and J 7 bases short, with 14 bases between. Germline-derived CDR1 and CDR2 are LGHNA and YNFKEQ.

The CDR3 loop is CASSLSGTSGDYEQYF. DNA of the CDR3: TGTGCCAGCAGCCTCTCCGGGACTAGCGGGGACTACGAGCAGTACTTC. This sequence joins TRBV7-3 and TRBJ2-7; the match to TRBD2 covers 13 bases. This CDR3 has 16 amino acids. Unmatched junction bases numbered 7, after V lost 5 bases and J lost 3 bases. Germline loops: CDR1 SGHTA, CDR2 FQGTGA.

V and J are TRBV7-2 and TRBJ2-3, with D perhaps TRBD1 (6 bases). Looked up from germline, CDR1 is SGHTA and CDR2 is FQGNSA. CDR3 length: 17 residues. V dropped 4 bases and J dropped 3 bases, with 20 bases sitting between them. The CDR3 nucleotides read TGTGCCAGCAGCTCACCTACCGGGACAATCCGAACAGATACGCAGTATTTT. This codes for CASSSPTGTIRTDTQYF. Supplemented by reference TRBV7-2 and TRBJ2-3, the full variable domain reads GAGVSQSPSNKVTEKGKDVELRCDPISGHTALYWYRQSLGQGLEFLIYFQGNSAPDKSGLPSDRFSAERTGGSVSTLTIQRTQQEDSAVYLCASSSPTGTIRTDTQYFGPGTRLTVL.

The genes are TRBV7-2 and TRBJ1-2, with 8 positions matching TRBD1. The CDR3 spans 14 residues. V was pared by 4 bases and J by 4 bases, with 5 bases of the junction left unmatched. Germline values: CDR1 SGHTA, CDR2 FQGNSA. This CDR3 is CASSSRQGSYGYTF. CDR3 nucleotides: TGTGCCAGCAGCTCCAGACAGGGGAGCTATGGCTACACCTTC. The variable domain in full, completed from reference TRBV7-2 and TRBJ1-2, reads GAGVSQSPSNKVTEKGKDVELRCDPISGHTALYWYRQSLGQGLEFLIYFQGNSAPDKSGLPSDRFSAERTGGSVSTLTIQRTQQEDSAVYLCASSSRQGSYGYTFGSGTRLTVV.

This chain links TRBV5-4 with TRBJ2-6; D is unclear. V lost 1 base, J lost 0 bases, and 8 bases lay in between. This CDR3 spans 16 amino acids. From germline, CDR1 is SGHNT and CDR2 YYREEE (reference sequence). The CDR3 DNA reads as TGTGCCAGCAGCTTGTTTACACGCTCTGGGGCCAACGTCCTGACTTTC. This encodes CASSLFTRSGANVLTF.

Concerning this clone itself: Germline and junction disagree at one end, which may indicate a read error. This chain connects TRBV7-9 to TRBJ1-5; unclear D gene. The CDR3 length is 13 residues. Germline lookup yields CDR1 SEHNR and CDR2 FQNEAQ (reference sequence). The CDR3: CASSLGADQPPHF. CDR3 in DNA: TGTGCCAGCAGCTTAGGGGCCGATCAGCCCCCGCATTTT.

The genes are TRBV5-6 and TRBJ2-7; 11 nucleotides align to TRBD2. This CDR3 spans 17 amino acids. CDR1 is SGHDT, CDR2 YYEEEE, per germline. V lost 5 bases, J lost 1 base, and 11 bases stayed unmatched. For the CDR3, the DNA is TGTGCCAGCAGGCCCGGGACTAGCGGCCTACTATCCTACGAGCAGTACTTC. Translated, it gives CASRPGTSGLLSYEQYF.

The rearrangement joins TRBV6-1 to TRBJ2-5; 7 nucleotides agree with TRBD1. The J call may be wrong; the DNA end is better matched by TRBJ2-7. Germline V gene data show CDR1 as MNHNS and CDR2 as SASEGT. The CDR3 is 15 residues long. The CDR3 reads CASSEGQSGAYEQYF. The CDR3 DNA reads TGTGCCAGCAGTGAGGGACAGTCAGGGGCCTACGAGCAGTACTTC.

This sequence joins TRBV4-2 and TRBJ2-1; TRBD2 matches at 9 bases. V lost 0 bases, J lost 3 bases, and 0 bases stayed unmatched. This CDR3 is 15 amino acids long. Germline V gives CDR1 LGHNA, CDR2 YNFKEQ. This chain's CDR3 is CASSQERGGYNEQFF. CDR3 nucleotides: TGTGCCAGCAGCCAAGAGCGGGGGGGCTACAATGAGCAGTTCTTC.

This rearrangement joins TRBV6-6 to TRBJ1-4; the D gene is possibly TRBD1 (5 bases). Germline CDR1 and CDR2: MNHNY and SVGAGI (reference sequence). The V gene lost 7 bases and the J gene lost 14 bases, with 17 bases spanning the gap. The CDR3 is made up of 12 amino acids. CDR3 in DNA: TGTGCCAGCAACACGGGGGGGGGATTTCTGTTTTTT. Protein sequence: CASNTGGGFLFF.

The chain joins TRBV2 to TRBJ1-1, with a weak D call TRBD1 (5 bases). CDR1 and CDR2 (germline): SNHLY, FYNNEI. Trimming shortened V by 6 bases and J by 1 base, and 9 bases separated the two germline ends. The CDR3 length is 13 residues. This chain's CDR3 is CASRTDTNTEAFF. The CDR3 DNA follows: TGTGCCAGCAGGACGGACACGAACACTGAAGCTTTCTTT.

The chain uses TRBV6-4 and TRBJ1-2, with 7 bases lining up with TRBD1. This CDR3 has 14 residues. Germline CDR1 reads MRHNA; CDR2 reads SNTAGT. The V gene end was trimmed by 2 bases and the J gene end by 8 bases; junction bases not matched to a gene: 8. CDR3 in DNA: TGTGCCAGCAGTGACACCCGGACAGGACAAGGCTACACCTTC. Translated: CASSDTRTGQGYTF.

The chain is built from TRBV7-2 and TRBJ2-2; 11 bases align to TRBD2. With V trimmed by 5 bases and J by 4 bases, 6 bases remained unmatched. There are 16 residues in the CDR3. From germline, CDR1 is SGHTA and CDR2 FQGNSA. The CDR3 coding sequence is TGTGCCAGCAGCCTATCTAGCGGGGGGCTCACCGGGGAGCTGTTTTTT. Translated: CASSLSSGGLTGELFF.

This chain joins TRBV7-6 and TRBJ2-1, with D perhaps TRBD2 (6 bases). The germline gives CDR1 SGHVS, CDR2 FNYEAQ. V lost 2 bases, J lost 8 bases, and 16 bases lay in between. CDR3 length: 15 residues. The CDR3 reads CASSLWGERVDEQFF. CDR3 nucleotide sequence: TGTGCCAGCAGCTTATGGGGGGAGCGCGTCGATGAGCAGTTCTTC.

The J gene is TRBJ2-5, the V gene TRBV7-6; TRBD1 matches at 8 bases. Germline loops: CDR1 SGHVS, CDR2 FNYEAQ. The trim removed 5 bases at V and 4 bases at J, leaving 6 bases unmatched. The CDR3 sequence is 14 residues long. CDR3 protein: CASSRGQGGETQYF. In DNA, the CDR3 is TGTGCCAGCAGCCGTGGACAGGGAGGAGAGACCCAGTACTTC.